Here is one T cell receptor (beta chain) with its context. The clone's antigen remains unknown. No base quality information exists; no much larger clone differs at one position. This record comes from a study of blood T cell repertoires in COVID-19 (dated by TCRdb to 2018 to 2020). Regarding the complete study: Collaborator samples came from the United States, Italy and Spain and covered acute and convalescent phases of COVID-19. The prospective study material was composed of cDNA or gDNA derived from T cells, B-cell-depleted T cells, or PBMCs. Deeply sampled blood TCRbeta repertoires from subjects exposed to, actively infected with, or recovered from COVID-19 were included in the dataset. The repertoires were released in a freely available public database meant as a resource for research on the immune response to SARS-CoV-2. The samples were drawn from the first 160 participants of the ongoing ImmuneRACE study and from under 1,500 subjects provided by 6 global collaborators. A de-identified subject ID, COVID-19 status, age in years and sex were almost always included in the sample metadata. Where HLA class I and class II types were available, the types were taken from metadata supplied by the sample provider, not from assay-based typing.

Study-wide findings and limitations: The quantity of clinical and demographic metadata differed by source and by participant and was supplied without curation.

The collaborating institutions used their own protocols to collect whole blood in K2EDTA tubes. For TCRbeta analysis, collaborator samples were shipped as frozen whole blood, as isolated PBMCs, or as DNA extracted from either sample type. The immunoSEQ Assay, a bias-controlled multiplex PCR, was used to amplify TCRbeta CDR3 regions from genomic DNA. For the original study's pipeline: The number of nucleated cells in each sample was estimated from the amplification of reference gene primers within the assay. To quantify the absolute abundance of each unique TCRbeta CDR3 rearrangement, sequence reads were collapsed and filtered. Productive Simpson clonality was computed per sample as the square root of Simpson's diversity index over productive rearrangements. TCRdb's version of the immuneACCESS table is confined to in-frame rearrangements and falls short of the full clone set. An unresolved V gene accounts for under half of the shortfall where checked; the remainder is of unknown origin. V, J and clone size are taken as reported in that table, and D and trimming were inferred from the DNA itself. This sample lists around 72,000 clones; 82% were detected once. The ten largest clones represent about 17% of the sample.

V trim: 2 bases; J trim: 6 bases; unmatched bases: 8. Reading from cysteine to phenylalanine, the CDR3 counts 15 amino acids. Here the CDR3 DNA is all that survives: 45 bases in frame from base 1. Based on the germline V gene, the CDR1 and CDR2 sequences are SNHLY and FYNNEI. The receptor was isolated from a human donor in a cohort sampled during active COVID-19. The sample comprised peripheral blood. The chain is encoded by TRBV2 joined to TRBJ1-2, with 8 junctional bases fitting TRBD1. At the DNA level, the sequence is TGTGCCAGCAGTGAAATCGGGACAGGTACTAATGGCTACACCTTC. This sequence encodes CASSEIGTGTNGYTF. Where the CDR3 stops, the reference TRBV2 and TRBJ1-2 genes take over; the full variable domain is EPEVTQTPSHQVTQMGQEVILRCVPISNHLYFYWYRQILGQKVEFLVSFYNNEISEKSEIFDDQFSVERPDGSNFTLKIRSTKLEDSAMYFCASSEIGTGTNGYTFGSGTRLTVV.